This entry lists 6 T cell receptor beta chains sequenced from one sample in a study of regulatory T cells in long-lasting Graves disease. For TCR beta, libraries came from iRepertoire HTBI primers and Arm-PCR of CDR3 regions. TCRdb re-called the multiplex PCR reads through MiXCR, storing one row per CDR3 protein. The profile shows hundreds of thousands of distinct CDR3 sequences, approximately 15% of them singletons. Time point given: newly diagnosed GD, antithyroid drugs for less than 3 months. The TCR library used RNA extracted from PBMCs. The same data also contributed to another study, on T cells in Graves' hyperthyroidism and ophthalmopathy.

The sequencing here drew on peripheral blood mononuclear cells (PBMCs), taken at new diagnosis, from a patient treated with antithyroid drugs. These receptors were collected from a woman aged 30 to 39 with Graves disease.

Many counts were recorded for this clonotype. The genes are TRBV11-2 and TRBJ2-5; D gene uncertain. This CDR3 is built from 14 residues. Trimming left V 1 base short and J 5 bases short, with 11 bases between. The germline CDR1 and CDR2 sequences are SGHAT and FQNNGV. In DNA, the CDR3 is TGTGCCAGCAGCTTAGGTCCCACGCGGGAGACCCAGTACTTC. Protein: CASSLGPTRETQYF.

This CDR3 is CASSLVFRRDRGTHEQYF. DNA for the CDR3: TGTGCCAGCAGCTTAGTTTTCCGGCGGGACAGGGGAACCCACGAGCAGTACTTC. The rearrangement uses TRBV11-2 and TRBJ2-7, with 10 bases lining up with TRBD1. CDR3 length: 18 amino acids. Germline loops: CDR1 SGHAT, CDR2 FQNNGV. The J segment lost 5 bases and the V segment lost 1 base, leaving 14 bases of the junction unmatched.

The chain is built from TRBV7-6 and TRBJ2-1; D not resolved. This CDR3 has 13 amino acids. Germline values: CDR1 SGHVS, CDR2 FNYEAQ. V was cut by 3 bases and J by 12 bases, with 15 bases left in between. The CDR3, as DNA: TGTGCCAGCAGCTTGAAGGGCGGCGGTAGGCAGTTCTTC. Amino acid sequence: CASSLKGGGRQFF.

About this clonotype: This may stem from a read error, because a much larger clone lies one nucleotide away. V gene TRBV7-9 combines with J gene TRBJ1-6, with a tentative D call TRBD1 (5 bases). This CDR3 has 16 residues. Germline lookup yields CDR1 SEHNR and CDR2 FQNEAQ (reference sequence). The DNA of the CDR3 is TGTGCCAGCAGCTTAGGCCAGGGCTTCTATAATTCACCCCCCCACTTT. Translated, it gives CASSLGQGFYNSPPHF.

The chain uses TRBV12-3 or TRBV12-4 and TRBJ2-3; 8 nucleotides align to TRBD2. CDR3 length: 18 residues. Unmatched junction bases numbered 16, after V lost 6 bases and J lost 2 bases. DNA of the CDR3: TGTGCCAGCAGCGTAGCTACCACGACTAGCGACTACACAGATACGCAGTATTTT. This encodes CASSVATTTSDYTDTQYF.

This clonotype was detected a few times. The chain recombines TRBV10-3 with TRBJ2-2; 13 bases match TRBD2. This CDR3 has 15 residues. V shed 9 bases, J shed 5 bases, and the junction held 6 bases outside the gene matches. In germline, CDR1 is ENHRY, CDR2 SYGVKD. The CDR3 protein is CAIRTSGSGTGELFF. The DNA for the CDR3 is TGTGCCATAAGGACTAGCGGGAGTGGTACCGGGGAGCTGTTTTTT.